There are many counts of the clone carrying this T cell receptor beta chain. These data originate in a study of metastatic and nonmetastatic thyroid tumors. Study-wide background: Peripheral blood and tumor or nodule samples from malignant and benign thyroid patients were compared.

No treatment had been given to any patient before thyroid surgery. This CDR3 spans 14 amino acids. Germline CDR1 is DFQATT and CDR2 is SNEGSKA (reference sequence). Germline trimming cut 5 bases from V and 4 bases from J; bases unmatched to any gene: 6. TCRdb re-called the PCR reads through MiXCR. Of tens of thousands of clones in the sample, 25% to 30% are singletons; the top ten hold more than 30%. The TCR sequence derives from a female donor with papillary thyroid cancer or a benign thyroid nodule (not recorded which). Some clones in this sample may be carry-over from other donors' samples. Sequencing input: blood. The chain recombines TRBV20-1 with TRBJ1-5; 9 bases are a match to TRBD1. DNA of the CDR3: TGCAGTGCTGCGACAGGGGGAGGGAATCAGCCCCAGCATTTT. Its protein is CSAATGGGNQPQHF.